The 20 T cell receptor beta chains given below trace back to one sample, sequenced in a study of cytomegalovirus exposure and HLA in healthy donors (dated by TCRdb to the late 2010s). Library generation was performed with the immunoSEQ multiplex PCR assay. For the multiplex PCR, a mixture combining 60 forward primers for TCR Vbeta segments and 13 reverse primers for TCR Jbeta segments was used. TCRdb took over this immuneACCESS table, retaining in-frame rearrangements with V and J assigned. Such tables are incomplete; in checked studies, under half of the missing clones stem from an unresolved V gene, and the remainder is unexplained. The sample yields 150,000 to 200,000 clones; 80% were counted once. About 9.9% of the sample is held by the ten biggest clonotypes. Sequenced input: PBMCs. The receptors come from a man aged 18-30 years in good health and CMV-seropositive.

The chain couples TRBV6-1 to TRBJ2-3, with D possibly TRBD1 on 5 matching bases. This CDR3 is built from 15 residues. Per the germline V gene, CDR1 is MNHNS and CDR2 is SASEGT. V lost 4 bases, J lost 1 base, and 12 bases lay in between. This CDR3 reads CASSVYPRGTDTQYF. CDR3 DNA sequence: TGTGCCAGCAGTGTTTATCCCAGGGGCACAGATACGCAGTATTTT.

This chain links TRBV7-2 with TRBJ2-1, with 9 bases fitting TRBD2. J lost 2 bases, V lost 5 bases, and 4 bases had no gene match. Looked up from germline, CDR1 is SGHTA and CDR2 is FQGNSA. The CDR3 runs 15 residues. The DNA for the CDR3 is TGTGCCAGCAGCCAGGGACTAGCAGCCTACAATGAGCAGTTCTTC. This translates into CASSQGLAAYNEQFF.

This clone was observed a few times. CDR3 in amino acids: CASSTLAGGGEQFF. The CDR3 nucleotides read TGTGCCAGCAGTACTCTAGCGGGGGGGGGTGAGCAGTTCTTC. The chain employs TRBV7-2 and TRBJ2-1; 12 bases line up with TRBD2. This CDR3 comprises 14 residues. With 6 bases clipped from V and 9 bases from J, the junction kept 6 bases outside the gene matches. The V gene's germline CDR1 is SGHTA and CDR2 FQGNSA.

Worth noting for this clone: An end of the junction differs from the germline gene, which may be a read error. The chain employs TRBV7-9 and TRBJ2-2; D is ambiguous. Germline V gene data show CDR1 as SEHNR and CDR2 as FQNEAQ (reference sequence). CDR3 size: 13 residues. The CDR3 region has the DNA TGTTCCAGCAGCTTATCGGACACCGGGGAGCTGTTTTTT. Translating it yields CSSSLSDTGELFF.

The chain carries TRBV4-3 and TRBJ2-7; 7 positions agree with TRBD1. The V and J ends lost 4 bases and 0 bases, in that order; junction bases with no gene match: 12. CDR3 size: 17 residues. Germline V gene data show CDR1 as LGHNA and CDR2 as YSLEER. CDR3 in amino acids: CASSRSRQGTSSYEQYF. DNA for the CDR3: TGCGCCAGCAGCCGAAGTCGACAGGGTACAAGCTCCTACGAGCAGTACTTC.

This chain connects TRBV25-1 to TRBJ2-2; TRBD1 is a possible D gene (6 bases). V was trimmed by 3 bases and J by 6 bases, leaving 8 bases between them. The CDR3 is made up of 13 amino acids. In germline, CDR1 is MGHDK, CDR2 SYGVNS. The CDR3 sequence is CASSDPGAGELFF. The CDR3 DNA sequence: TGTGCCAGCAGTGACCCAGGGGCCGGGGAGCTGTTTTTT.

The gene calls are TRBV6-5 and TRBJ2-2; 7 bases map to TRBD1. The CDR3 is 15 amino acids. Germline loops: CDR1 MNHEY, CDR2 SVGAGI. Trimming removed 1 base from V and 2 bases from J; junction bases left unmatched: 1. CDR3 bases: TGTGCCAGCAGTTACTGGGACAGCAACACCGGGGAGCTGTTTTTT. It codes for CASSYWDSNTGELFF.

This chain connects TRBV29-1 to TRBJ2-3; D ambiguous. CDR1 is SQVTM and CDR2 is ANQGSEA in the germline V gene. There are 13 residues in the CDR3. Trimming took 4 bases from V and 2 from J, leaving 10 bases between them. The CDR3 DNA is TGCAGCGTTGTGACGAGGTTCACAGATACGCAGTATTTT. This codes for CSVVTRFTDTQYF.

The gene calls are TRBV9 and TRBJ1-5; D call uncertain. The ends were cut back, 0 bases at V and 1 base at J, with 8 bases in the middle. There are 15 residues in the CDR3. CDR1 and CDR2 (germline): SGDLS, YYNGEE. CDR3 in DNA: TGTGCCAGCAGCGTAGCTCCCTCCAGCAATCAGCCCCAGCATTTT. Amino acid sequence: CASSVAPSSNQPQHF.

The chain uses TRBV2 and TRBJ2-2; TRBD2 matches 13 bases. The CDR3 loop spans 18 amino acids. The trim removed 7 bases at V and 6 bases at J, leaving 14 bases unmatched. CDR1 SNHLY and CDR2 FYNNEI come from the germline V gene. The CDR3 sequence: CASTRTSGSRGGPGELFF. CDR3 sequence (DNA): TGTGCCAGCACCCGGACTAGCGGGAGTAGAGGTGGCCCCGGGGAGCTGTTTTTT.

The chain couples TRBV29-1 to TRBJ2-3; TRBD2 aligns across 8 bases. Germline V gene sequence: CDR1 SQVTM, CDR2 ANQGSEA. The CDR3 has 13 amino acids. The CDR3 region has the DNA TGCTCGTCGGGAGGGAGAGTCACAGATACGCAGTATTTT. Translated: CSSGGRVTDTQYF.

The rearrangement links TRBV6-1 to TRBJ2-1, with 7 bases matching TRBD2. The CDR3 runs to 14 residues. Germline CDR1 MNHNS, CDR2 SASEGT. After removal of 4 bases from V and 2 bases from J, the junction contained 2 bases not matched to a gene. The DNA for the CDR3 is TGTGCCAGCAGTGTTCTAGCGGCCTACAATGAGCAGTTCTTC. Protein product: CASSVLAAYNEQFF.

This clone was counted between two and nine times. This chain uses TRBV10-2 with TRBJ2-3; 7 bases agree with TRBD2. CDR1 is WSHSY and CDR2 is SAAADI in the germline V gene. The V and J ends lost 7 bases and 6 bases, in that order; junction bases with no gene match: 7. The CDR3 is 13 amino acids. CDR3 DNA sequence: TGCGCCAGCACGAACCCGCGGGGGGATACGCAGTATTTT. Its protein product is CASTNPRGDTQYF.

In its sample, this clone was seen a few times. This chain connects TRBV5-6 to TRBJ1-4; TRBD1 agrees at 8 bases. In germline, CDR1 is SGHDT, CDR2 YYEEEE. The J segment lost 4 bases and the V segment lost 2 bases, leaving 1 base of the junction unmatched. CDR3 length equals 14 residues. The CDR3 reads CASSFRGLNEKLFF. For the CDR3, the DNA is TGTGCCAGCAGCTTCAGGGGGCTTAATGAAAAACTGTTTTTT.

Turning to this clone: Sequence at one end of the junction differs from germline and may be a read error. The same CDR3 arises from other DNA sequences in this sample as well. The V and J genes are TRBV5-1 and TRBJ1-3, with TRBD1 as a possible D gene (6 bases). CDR3 length: 16 amino acids. Germline loops: CDR1 SGHRS, CDR2 YFSETQ. This CDR3 reads CASSWTGHHSGNTIYF. In nucleotides, the CDR3 is TGCGCTAGCAGCTGGACGGGACACCACTCTGGAAACACCATATATTTT.

The chain combines TRBV5-4 with TRBJ2-2, with 9 bases matching TRBD1. Germline CDR1 is SGHNT and CDR2 is YYREEE (reference sequence). V trimming: 3 bases; J trimming: 6 bases; junction bases outside the gene matches: 15. CDR3 length: 18 residues. CDR3 region: CASSSPEFWTGVAGELFF. CDR3 nucleotide sequence: TGTGCCAGCAGCTCACCCGAGTTTTGGACAGGGGTTGCCGGGGAGCTGTTTTTT.

This chain uses TRBV9 with TRBJ2-3, with D possibly matching TRBD2 (5 bases). With 0 bases removed from V and 6 bases from J, the gap between germline ends came to 20 bases. The germline V gene has CDR1 SGDLS and CDR2 YYNGEE. The CDR3 runs 17 residues. DNA for the CDR3: TGTGCCAGCAGCGTAGAACGAGGCGGGCGGTCGGGTGATACGCAGTATTTT. It codes for CASSVERGGRSGDTQYF.

The chain has TRBV11-2 and TRBJ2-1; weak D call: TRBD2 (6 bases). CDR3 size: 15 residues. V was trimmed by 5 bases and J by 9 bases, leaving 20 bases between them. The V gene's germline CDR1 is SGHAT and CDR2 FQNNGV. CDR3 nucleotide sequence: TGTGCCAGCAGCCCGACTAGTATTGCGCGCGGTGAGCAGTTCTTC. It yields the protein CASSPTSIARGEQFF.

The chain couples TRBV19 to TRBJ1-2; tentative D call: TRBD1 (6 bases). The CDR3 length is 15 residues. Per germline, CDR1 LNHDA and CDR2 SQIVND (reference sequence). V lost 4 bases, J lost 0 bases, and 12 bases lay in between. DNA for the CDR3: TGTGCCAGTAGTACCTTGACAGGTCCTAACTATGGCTACACCTTC. It codes for CASSTLTGPNYGYTF.

The V gene is TRBV25-1, the J gene TRBJ2-7; 7 nucleotides align to TRBD1. From germline, CDR1 is MGHDK and CDR2 SYGVNS. The CDR3 is 14 residues long. V was clipped by 6 bases and J by 6 bases; unmatched bases: 11. In DNA form, the CDR3 reads TGTGCCAGCAGACAGACAGGGTACGAAGGCGAGCAGTACTTC. Its protein product is CASRQTGYEGEQYF.